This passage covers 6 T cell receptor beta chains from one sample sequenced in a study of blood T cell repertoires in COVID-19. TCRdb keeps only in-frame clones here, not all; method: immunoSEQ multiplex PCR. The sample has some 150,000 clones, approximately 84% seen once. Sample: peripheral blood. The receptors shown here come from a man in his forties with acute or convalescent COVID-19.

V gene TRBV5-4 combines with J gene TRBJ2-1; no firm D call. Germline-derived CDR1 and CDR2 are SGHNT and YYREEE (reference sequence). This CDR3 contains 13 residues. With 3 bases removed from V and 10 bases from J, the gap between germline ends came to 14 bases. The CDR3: CASSSPARQEQFF. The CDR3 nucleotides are TGTGCCAGCAGCTCCCCCGCGAGGCAGGAGCAGTTCTTC.

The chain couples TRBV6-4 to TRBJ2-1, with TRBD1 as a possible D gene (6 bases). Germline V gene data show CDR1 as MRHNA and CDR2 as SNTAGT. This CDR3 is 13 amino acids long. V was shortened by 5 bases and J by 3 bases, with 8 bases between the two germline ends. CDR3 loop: CASSTDSYNEQFF. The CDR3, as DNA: TGTGCCAGCAGTACGGACAGCTACAATGAGCAGTTCTTC.

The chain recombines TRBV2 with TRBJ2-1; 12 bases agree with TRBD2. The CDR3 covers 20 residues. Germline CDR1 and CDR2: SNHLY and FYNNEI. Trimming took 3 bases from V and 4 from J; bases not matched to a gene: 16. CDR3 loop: CASSDGWLAGGPPNYNEQFF. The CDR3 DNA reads TGTGCCAGCAGTGATGGGTGGCTAGCGGGGGGGCCCCCTAATTACAATGAGCAGTTCTTC.

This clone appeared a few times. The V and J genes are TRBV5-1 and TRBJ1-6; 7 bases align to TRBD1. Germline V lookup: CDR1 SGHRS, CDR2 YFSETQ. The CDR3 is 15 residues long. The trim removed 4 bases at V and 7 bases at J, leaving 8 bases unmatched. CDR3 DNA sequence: TGCGCCAGCAGCGTAACGGGACAGAAAAATTCACCCCTCCACTTT. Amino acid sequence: CASSVTGQKNSPLHF.

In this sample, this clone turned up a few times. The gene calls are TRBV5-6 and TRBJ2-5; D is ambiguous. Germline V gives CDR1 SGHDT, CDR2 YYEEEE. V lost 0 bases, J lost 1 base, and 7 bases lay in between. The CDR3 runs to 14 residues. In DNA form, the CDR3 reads TGTGCCAGCAGCTTGGCCCCCAGCCAAGAGACCCAGTACTTC. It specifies CASSLAPSQETQYF.

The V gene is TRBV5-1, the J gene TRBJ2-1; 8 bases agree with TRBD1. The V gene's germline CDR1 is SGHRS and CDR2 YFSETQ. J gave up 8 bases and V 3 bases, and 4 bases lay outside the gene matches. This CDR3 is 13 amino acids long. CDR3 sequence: CASSSGTGYEQFF. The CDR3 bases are TGCGCCAGCAGCTCAGGGACAGGCTATGAGCAGTTCTTC. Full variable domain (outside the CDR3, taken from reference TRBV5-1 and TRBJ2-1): KAGVTQTPRYLIKTRGQQVTLSCSPISGHRSVSWYQQTPGQGLQFLFEYFSETQRNKGNFPGRFSGRQFSNSRSEMNVSTLELGDSALYLCASSSGTGYEQFFGPGTRLTVL.